Listed here is a single T cell receptor beta chain. Other nucleotide sequences in the sample specify the same CDR3. Regarding time point: peripheral blood 6 weeks after treatment start. Losses at the gene ends were 6 bases for V and 4 bases for J; bases not matched to a gene: 4. The CDR3 extends over 13 amino acids. CDR1 and CDR2 from the germline V gene are KGHSH and LQKENI. The data are from a study of PD-L1 blockade in urothelial cancer. Study background: It was in the mid-2010s that patients started atezolizumab at 1,200 mg intravenously every 3 weeks. About 90% of the roughly 30 patients were men who had bladder-origin urothelial cancer. Researchers found blood samples held a median of 141,255 T cells.

Synthetically made TCR analog templates were put into each PCR as spikes. Clones were sequenced by immunoSEQ multiplex PCR, and TCRdb holds only the in-frame ones, with some missing. The sample lists about 51,000 clones; about 88% were seen once. This clonotype originated in a man in his sixties with urothelial cancer. The rearrangement joins TRBV18 to TRBJ2-5; 8 bases map to TRBD1. This specimen consisted of PBMCs, obtained around atezolizumab (anti-PD-L1) treatment. As DNA, the CDR3 is TGTGCCAGCTCTCTCGGACAGGGAGAGACCCAGTACTTC. It yields the protein CASSLGQGETQYF.